A single sample gave rise to the 23 T cell receptor beta chains below, sequenced in a study of molecular identifiers for immune sequencing clone quantification (dated by TCRdb to between 2017 and 2018). To prepare the library, PCR was applied. Instrument used: Illumina HiSeq 4000. Using fastp trimming at Q25 and MiXCR clonotype assembly, TCRdb reanalyzed the public sequencing data and kept in-frame beta chains. Entries that share a CDR3 protein sequence are merged under the most common genes and DNA. The table for this sample lists 600,000 to 650,000 distinct CDR3 sequences; 15% to 20% of them were counted only once. Roughly 0.9% of the sample is taken by the ten largest. Sequencing input: naive CD8+ T cells from blood, with Jurkat cell RNA spiked in. The cell subset or site label, read with the paper, signifies: FACS-sorted CD8+CD4-CCR7+CD45RA+ naive T cells. These receptors all come from a human donor in good health. Some libraries in this study had Jurkat cell RNA spiked in.

This clonotype was counted many times. The chain joins TRBV11-2 to TRBJ2-7, with a weak D call TRBD2 (5 bases). The germline V gene has CDR1 SGHAT and CDR2 FQNNGV. Trimming cost V 0 bases and J 2 bases, with 11 bases left between them. There are 15 residues in the CDR3. CDR3 sequence (DNA): TGTGCCAGCAGCTTAGATGTGCTCGGGGCCTACGAGCAGTACTTC. Amino acids: CASSLDVLGAYEQYF.

This clonotype came up many times. V gene TRBV7-2 combines with J gene TRBJ2-5, with D perhaps TRBD1 (5 bases). V was clipped by 6 bases and J by 3 bases, with 14 bases between them. In germline, CDR1 is SGHTA, CDR2 FQGNSA. The CDR3 runs 14 residues. The CDR3 nucleotides are TGTGCCAGCAGTCGCGACAGCCGAGAAGAGACCCAGTACTTC. Amino acids: CASSRDSREETQYF.

This clonotype appeared a few times. The rearrangement links TRBV7-9 to TRBJ2-1; the match to TRBD1 covers 10 bases. The V gene's germline CDR1 is SEHNR and CDR2 FQNEAQ (reference sequence). V dropped 4 bases and J dropped 2; count of bases not matched to a gene: 20. This CDR3 is 21 amino acids long. The chain's CDR3 is CASSSLRGGQGLAGTYNEQFF. The CDR3 nucleotides read TGTGCCAGCAGCTCTCTCCGAGGGGGACAGGGGCTGGCGGGAACCTACAATGAGCAGTTCTTC.

The chain is built from TRBV9 and TRBJ1-2; TRBD1 matches 9 bases. J lost 4 bases, V lost 0 bases, and 4 bases had no gene match. This CDR3 spans 15 amino acids. Per the germline V gene, CDR1 is SGDLS and CDR2 is YYNGEE. Here the CDR3 reads CASSVDPTGGYGYTF. CDR3 coding DNA: TGTGCCAGCAGCGTAGATCCGACAGGGGGCTATGGCTACACCTTC.

This clonotype was seen more than once but under ten times. The V and J genes are TRBV12-3 or TRBV12-4 and TRBJ1-2; D gene uncertain. The CDR3 contains 13 residues. V lost 0 bases and J 6 bases, leaving 8 bases between the germline ends. As DNA, the CDR3 is TGTGCCAGCAGTTTAGCCCTGTCCGATGGCTACACCTTC. The encoded protein is CASSLALSDGYTF.

This clonotype was found many times. The chain employs TRBV7-2 and TRBJ2-1; D may be TRBD2 (6 bases). The CDR3 is 15 amino acids. Germline CDR1 is SGHTA and CDR2 is FQGNSA. Trimming pared 2 bases from V and 4 bases from J, leaving 12 bases between. This CDR3 reads CASSLTGDGYNEQFF. In DNA, the CDR3 is TGTGCCAGCAGCTTAACGGGAGACGGATACAATGAGCAGTTCTTC.

This sequence joins TRBV9 and TRBJ2-2; 9 positions agree with TRBD1. This CDR3 comprises 18 residues. With V trimmed by 3 bases and J by 9 bases, 18 bases remained unmatched. Germline-derived CDR1 and CDR2 are SGDLS and YYNGEE. CDR3 sequence reads: CASSATRDRVFSARELFF. CDR3 in DNA: TGTGCCAGCAGCGCCACGCGGGACAGGGTGTTTTCTGCCCGGGAGCTGTTTTTT.

This clonotype appeared a few times. The chain recombines TRBV15 with TRBJ1-3; possible D gene TRBD1, 5 bases. The CDR3 is made up of 17 amino acids. The V and J ends lost 3 bases and 2 bases respectively, with 17 bases between them. Germline CDR1 and CDR2: LNHNV and YYDKDF (reference sequence). CDR3 coding DNA: TGTGCCACCAGCAGGCGAGAGACAGTCTGGCCTGGAAACACCATATATTTT. This sequence encodes CATSRRETVWPGNTIYF.

The rearrangement links TRBV11-3 to TRBJ2-7, with TRBD2 matching over 9 bases. CDR1 and CDR2 (germline): SGHNT, YENEEA. This CDR3 region has 17 residues. Trimming removed 5 bases from V and 3 bases from J; junction bases left unmatched: 14. As DNA, the CDR3 is TGTGCCAGCAGCGCCAACAGGCGGGGGGGCCTTGTCTACGAGCAGTACTTC. As protein: CASSANRRGGLVYEQYF.

This clonotype has only a few counts. The CDR3 bases are TGTGCCAGCAGCTTAGTGTTCAGCGTCAGCACAGATACGCAGTATTTT. Translation gives CASSLVFSVSTDTQYF. The rearrangement uses TRBV11-2 and TRBJ2-3; the D is unclear. Deletions cut 1 base from V and 0 bases from J, with 11 bases between. CDR1 and CDR2 (germline): SGHAT, FQNNGV. CDR3 length: 16 residues.

Many counts were recorded for this clonotype. The V gene is TRBV9, the J gene TRBJ2-7; D is unresolved. Germline V CDR1 and CDR2: SGDLS, YYNGEE. Trimming took 4 bases from V and 4 from J, leaving 15 bases between them. CDR3 length equals 14 residues. The CDR3 is CASSRGGSRYEQYF. The DNA of the CDR3 is TGTGCCAGCAGCAGAGGTGGGTCCAGGTACGAGCAGTACTTC.

The rearrangement uses TRBV11-2 and TRBJ1-1; TRBD1 agrees at 10 bases. The CDR3 is 19 amino acids. J gave up 1 base and V 0 bases, and 11 bases lay outside the gene matches. Germline-derived CDR1 and CDR2 are SGHAT and FQNNGV. The CDR3 is CASSLDVPRTGGTNTEAFF. CDR3 in DNA: TGTGCCAGCAGCTTAGACGTTCCAAGGACAGGGGGAACGAACACTGAAGCTTTCTTT.

In this sample, this clonotype turned up many times. This rearrangement joins TRBV5-1 to TRBJ2-5; TRBD1 aligns across 7 bases. Germline CDR1 SGHRS, CDR2 YFSETQ. V lost 5 bases, J lost 3 bases, and 7 bases stayed unmatched. There are 14 residues in the CDR3. In DNA form, the CDR3 reads TGCGCCAGCAGTTATGGACAGGCAGAAGAGACCCAGTACTTC. It is translated as CASSYGQAEETQYF.

The chain links TRBV25-1 to TRBJ2-1; 8 bases align to TRBD2. The CDR3 runs 14 residues. Trimming at V came to 7 bases and at J to 9 bases, leaving 11 bases not matched to a gene. The germline V gene encodes CDR1 MGHDK and CDR2 SYGVNS. CDR3 sequence reads: CASTPGAGAVEQFF. For the CDR3, the DNA is TGTGCCAGCACCCCGGGAGCGGGAGCCGTTGAGCAGTTCTTC.

Worth noting for this clonotype: A much larger clone is a single base away; this may be a read error. The rearrangement joins TRBV6-5 to TRBJ2-7, with D maybe TRBD1 (6 bases). The CDR3 loop spans 15 amino acids. Germline V CDR1 and CDR2: MNHEY, SVGAGI. The CDR3 DNA reads as TGTGCCAGCAGTTTCTCACATCAGGGGAGCTACGAGCAGTGCTTC. Translated, it gives CASSFSHQGSYEQCF.

In regard to this clonotype: A clone one base away is much larger, so this may be a read error. The chain uses TRBV12-5 and TRBJ2-3; D uncertain. The CDR3 sequence is 11 residues long. The V gene's germline CDR1 is LGHNT and CDR2 FRNRAP. V dropped 6 bases and J dropped 6 bases, with 7 bases sitting between them. This chain's CDR3 is CASGSGDTQYF. CDR3 nucleotides: TGTGCTAGTGGATCTGGGGATACGCAGTATTTT.

This clonotype was seen repeatedly, ten times or more. CDR3 in amino acids: CASSSGQGVDTQYF. CDR3 sequence (DNA): TGCGCCAGCAGCTCGGGACAGGGGGTAGATACGCAGTATTTT. V is TRBV5-1 and J is TRBJ2-3, with TRBD1 matching over 11 bases. Germline V lookup: CDR1 SGHRS, CDR2 YFSETQ. V was pared by 3 bases and J by 5 bases, with 2 bases of the junction left unmatched. The CDR3 is 14 residues long.

This clonotype was detected only a few times. This rearrangement joins TRBV11-2 to TRBJ2-1; D might be TRBD1 (5 bases). The CDR3 runs to 14 residues. V was cut by 3 bases and J by 7 bases, with 13 bases left in between. CDR1 is SGHAT and CDR2 is FQNNGV in the germline V gene. The CDR3 nucleotides are TGTGCCAGCAGCTTGATGGCAGGGCCTAATGAGCAGTTCTTC. It encodes CASSLMAGPNEQFF.

The V gene is TRBV4-1, the J gene TRBJ1-5; no clear D. V shed 4 bases and J shed 4 bases, with 17 bases lying between them. Germline V CDR1 and CDR2: MGHRA, YSYEKL. CDR3 size: 16 residues. CDR3 nucleotide sequence: TGCGCCAGCAGCCTTCAGCTGGTACAGCCTAATCAGCCCCAGCATTTT. Its protein product is CASSLQLVQPNQPQHF.

The table lists this clonotype with many counts. This sequence joins TRBV28 and TRBJ1-5; D is unresolved. The germline V gene encodes CDR1 MDHEN and CDR2 SYDVKM. This CDR3 contains 12 residues. The V gene lost 3 bases and the J gene lost 5 bases, with 5 bases spanning the gap. The CDR3 loop reads CASSFVHQPQHF. The CDR3 DNA reads TGTGCCAGCAGTTTTGTCCATCAGCCCCAGCATTTT.

Regarding this clonotype: Its ends do not fully match the called genes, so a read error is possible. V gene TRBV12-5 combines with J gene TRBJ2-1, with 8 bases fitting TRBD2. CDR3 size: 15 residues. The germline CDR1 and CDR2 sequences are LGHNT and FRNRAP. In nucleotides, the CDR3 is TGTGCTAGTGGTTTAAGCGGGGGTACCTACGATGAGCAGTTCTTC. It is translated as CASGLSGGTYDEQFF.

This clonotype turned up a few times. This chain joins TRBV27 and TRBJ1-2; D gene ambiguous. Germline CDR1 MNHEY, CDR2 SMNVEV (reference sequence). V was trimmed by 3 bases and J by 7 bases, leaving 12 bases between them. There are 13 residues in the CDR3. The DNA of the CDR3 is TGTGCCAGCAGTTTTCTAGGGAATGGTGGCTACACCTTC. It is translated as CASSFLGNGGYTF.

A word on this clonotype: Possible read error: a much larger clone is one base away. This chain connects TRBV7-2 to TRBJ2-1; TRBD2 matches at 7 bases. The CDR3 loop spans 15 amino acids. Germline V gives CDR1 SGHTA, CDR2 FQGNSA. The CDR3: CASGLAGQLGNEQFF. As DNA, the CDR3 is TGTGCCAGCGGCTTAGCGGGTCAGTTGGGCAATGAGCAGTTCTTC. Drawing the rest from reference TRBV7-2 and TRBJ2-1, the complete variable domain is GAGVSQSPSNKVTEKGKDVELRCDPISGHTALYWYRQSLGQGLEFLIYFQGNSAPDKSGLPSDRFSAERTGGSVSTLTIQRTQQEDSAVYLCASGLAGQLGNEQFFGPGTRLTVL.